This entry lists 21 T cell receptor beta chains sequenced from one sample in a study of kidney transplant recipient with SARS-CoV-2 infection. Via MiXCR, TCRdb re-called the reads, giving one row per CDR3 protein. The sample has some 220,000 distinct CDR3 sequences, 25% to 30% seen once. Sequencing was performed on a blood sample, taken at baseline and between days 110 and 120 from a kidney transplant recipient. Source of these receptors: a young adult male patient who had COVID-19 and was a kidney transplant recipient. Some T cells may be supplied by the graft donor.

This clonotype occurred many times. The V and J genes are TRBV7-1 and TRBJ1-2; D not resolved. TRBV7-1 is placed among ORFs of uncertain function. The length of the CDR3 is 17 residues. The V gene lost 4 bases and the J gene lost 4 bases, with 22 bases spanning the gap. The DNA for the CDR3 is TGTGCCAGCAGCTGGATCTCTCACGAGGGAAAGACCTATGGCTACACCTTC. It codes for CASSWISHEGKTYGYTF.

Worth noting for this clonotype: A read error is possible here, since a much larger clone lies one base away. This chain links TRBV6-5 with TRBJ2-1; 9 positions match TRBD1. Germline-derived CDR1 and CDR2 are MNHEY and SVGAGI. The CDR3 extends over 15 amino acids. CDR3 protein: CASSLPGQGLNEKFF. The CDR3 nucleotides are TGTGCCAGCAGCTTACCGGGACAGGGTTTGAATGAGAAGTTCTTC.

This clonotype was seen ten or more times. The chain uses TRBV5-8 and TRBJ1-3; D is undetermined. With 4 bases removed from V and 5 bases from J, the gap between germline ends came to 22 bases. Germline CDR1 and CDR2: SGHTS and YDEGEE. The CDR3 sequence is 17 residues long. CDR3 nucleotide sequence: TGTGCCAGCAGCCCAAAGGGTCATCCCAGTTTGAGAAACACCATATATTTT. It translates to CASSPKGHPSLRNTIYF.

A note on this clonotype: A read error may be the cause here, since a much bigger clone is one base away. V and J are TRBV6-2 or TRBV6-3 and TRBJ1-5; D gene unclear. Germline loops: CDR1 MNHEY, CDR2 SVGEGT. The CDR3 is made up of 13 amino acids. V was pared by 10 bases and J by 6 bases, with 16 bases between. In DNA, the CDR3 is TGTGCCAACAGAACTGATTTTTTTCAGCCCCAGCATTTT. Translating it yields CANRTDFFQPQHF.

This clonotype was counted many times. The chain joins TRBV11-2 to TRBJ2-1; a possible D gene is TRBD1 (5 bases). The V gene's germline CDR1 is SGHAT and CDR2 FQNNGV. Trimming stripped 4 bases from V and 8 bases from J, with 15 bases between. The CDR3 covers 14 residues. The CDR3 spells CASSSSRQTHEQFF. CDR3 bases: TGTGCCAGCAGCTCCTCCCGACAGACCCATGAGCAGTTCTTC.

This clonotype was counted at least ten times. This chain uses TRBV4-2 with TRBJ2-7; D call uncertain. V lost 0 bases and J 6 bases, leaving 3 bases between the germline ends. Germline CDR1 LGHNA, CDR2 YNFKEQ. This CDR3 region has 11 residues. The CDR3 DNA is TGTGCCAGCAGCCAAGAGGCCGAGCAGTACTTC. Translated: CASSQEAEQYF.

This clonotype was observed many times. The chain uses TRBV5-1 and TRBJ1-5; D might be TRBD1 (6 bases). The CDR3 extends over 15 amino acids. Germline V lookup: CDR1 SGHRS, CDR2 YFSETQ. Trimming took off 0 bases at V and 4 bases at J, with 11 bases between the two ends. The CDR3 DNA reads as TGCGCCAGCAGCTTGGCAGGGGTGGGGAATCAGCCCCAGCATTTT. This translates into CASSLAGVGNQPQHF.

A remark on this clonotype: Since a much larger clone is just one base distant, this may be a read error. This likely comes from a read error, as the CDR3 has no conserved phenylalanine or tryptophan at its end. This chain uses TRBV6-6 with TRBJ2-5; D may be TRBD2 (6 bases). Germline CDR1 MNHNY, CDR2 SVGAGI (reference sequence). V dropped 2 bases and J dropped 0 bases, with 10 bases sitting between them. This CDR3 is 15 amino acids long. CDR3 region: CASSYHRDYQETQYL. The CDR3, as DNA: TGTGCCAGCAGTTACCACCGGGACTACCAAGAGACCCAGTACCTC.

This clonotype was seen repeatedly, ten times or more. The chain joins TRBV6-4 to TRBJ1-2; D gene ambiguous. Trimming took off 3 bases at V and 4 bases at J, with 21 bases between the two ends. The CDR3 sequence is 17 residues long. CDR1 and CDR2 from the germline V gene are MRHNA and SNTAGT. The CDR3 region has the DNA TGTGCCAGCAGTGAGACCAGCTCACACGGAAAGACCTATGGCTACACCTTC. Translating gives CASSETSSHGKTYGYTF.

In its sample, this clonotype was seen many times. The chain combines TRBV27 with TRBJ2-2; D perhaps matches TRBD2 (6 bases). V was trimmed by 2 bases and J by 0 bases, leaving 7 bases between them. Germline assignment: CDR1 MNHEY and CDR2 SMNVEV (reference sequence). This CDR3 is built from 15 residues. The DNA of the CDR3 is TGTGCCAGCAGTTTACCGGGGGCGAACACCGGGGAGCTGTTTTTT. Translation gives CASSLPGANTGELFF.

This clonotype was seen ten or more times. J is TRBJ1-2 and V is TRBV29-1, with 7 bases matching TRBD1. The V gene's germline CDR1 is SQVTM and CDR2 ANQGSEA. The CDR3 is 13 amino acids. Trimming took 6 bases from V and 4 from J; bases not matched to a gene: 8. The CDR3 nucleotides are TGCAGCGTCGCCCCAAGGACAGGCTATGGCTACACCTTC. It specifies CSVAPRTGYGYTF. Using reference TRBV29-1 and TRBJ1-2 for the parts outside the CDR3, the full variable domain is SAVISQKPSRDICQRGTSLTIQCQVDSQVTMMFWYRQQPGQSLTLIATANQGSEATYESGFVIDKFPISRPNLTFSTLTVSNMSPEDSSIYLCSVAPRTGYGYTFGSGTRLTVV.

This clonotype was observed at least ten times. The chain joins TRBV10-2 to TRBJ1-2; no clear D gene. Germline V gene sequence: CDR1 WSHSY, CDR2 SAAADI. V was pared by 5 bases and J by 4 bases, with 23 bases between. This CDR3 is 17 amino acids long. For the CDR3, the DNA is TGCGCCAGCAGTAACGCGTGCACTTCTAGAAAGACCTATGGCTACACCTTC. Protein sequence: CASSNACTSRKTYGYTF.

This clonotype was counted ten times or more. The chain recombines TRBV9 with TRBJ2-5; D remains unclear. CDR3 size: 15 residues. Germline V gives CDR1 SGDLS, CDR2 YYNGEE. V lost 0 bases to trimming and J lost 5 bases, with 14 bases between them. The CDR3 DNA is TGTGCCAGCAGCGTAGAGACGACCAAAGGGGAGACCCAGTACTTC. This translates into CASSVETTKGETQYF.

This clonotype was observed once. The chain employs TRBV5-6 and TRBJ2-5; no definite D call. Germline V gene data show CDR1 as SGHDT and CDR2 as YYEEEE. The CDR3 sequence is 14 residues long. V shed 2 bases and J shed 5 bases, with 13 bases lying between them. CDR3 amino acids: CASSFYGSGETQYF. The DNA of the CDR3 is TGTGCCAGCAGCTTCTACGGTTCTGGTGAGACCCAGTACTTC.

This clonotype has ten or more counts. CDR3 sequence reads: CGTQARITQSRANVLTF. The DNA of the CDR3 is TGTGGCACGCAGGCCAGGATAACACAAAGTCGGGCCAACGTCCTGACTTTC. V and J are TRBV8-2 and TRBJ2-6. TRBV8-2 counts as a pseudogene. This CDR3 region has 17 residues.

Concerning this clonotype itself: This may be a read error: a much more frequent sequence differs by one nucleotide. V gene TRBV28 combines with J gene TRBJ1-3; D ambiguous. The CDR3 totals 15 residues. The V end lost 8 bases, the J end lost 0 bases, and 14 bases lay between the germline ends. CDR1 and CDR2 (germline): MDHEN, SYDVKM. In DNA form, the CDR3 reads TGTGCCAGCCGCTATAGTGGGAACTCTGGAAACACCATATATTTT. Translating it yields CASRYSGNSGNTIYF. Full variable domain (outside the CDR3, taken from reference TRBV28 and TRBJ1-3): DVKVTQSSRYLVKRTGEKVFLECVQDMDHENMFWYRQDPGLGLRLIYFSYDVKMKEKGDIPEGYSVSREKKERFSLILESASTNQTSMYLCASRYSGNSGNTIYFGEGSWLTVV.

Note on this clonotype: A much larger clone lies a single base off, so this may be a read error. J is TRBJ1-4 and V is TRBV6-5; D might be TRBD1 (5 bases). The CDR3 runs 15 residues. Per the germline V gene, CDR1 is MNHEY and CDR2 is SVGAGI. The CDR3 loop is CASSGQGLIGEKLSF. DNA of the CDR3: TGTGCCAGCAGTGGCCAGGGTCTAATTGGTGAAAAACTGTCTTTT.

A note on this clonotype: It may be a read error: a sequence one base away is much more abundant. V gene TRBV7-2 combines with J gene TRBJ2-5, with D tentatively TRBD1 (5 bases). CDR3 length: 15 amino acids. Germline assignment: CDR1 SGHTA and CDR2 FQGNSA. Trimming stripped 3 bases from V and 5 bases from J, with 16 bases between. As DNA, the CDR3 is TGTGCCAGCAGCTTGCTCGACAGAATCATGGAGACCCAGTACTTC. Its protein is CASSLLDRIMETQYF. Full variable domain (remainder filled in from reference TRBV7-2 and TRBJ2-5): GAGVSQSPSNKVTEKGKDVELRCDPISGHTALYWYRQSLGQGLEFLIYFQGNSAPDKSGLPSDRFSAERTGGSVSTLTIQRTQQEDSAVYLCASSLLDRIMETQYFGPGTRLLVL.

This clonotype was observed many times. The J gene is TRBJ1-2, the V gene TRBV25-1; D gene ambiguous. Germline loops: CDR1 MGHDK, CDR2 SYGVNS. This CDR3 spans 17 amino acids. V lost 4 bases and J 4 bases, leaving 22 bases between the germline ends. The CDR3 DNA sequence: TGTGCCAGCAGTGTTATAAAAGAACTGGGAAAGACCTATGGCTACACCTTC. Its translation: CASSVIKELGKTYGYTF.

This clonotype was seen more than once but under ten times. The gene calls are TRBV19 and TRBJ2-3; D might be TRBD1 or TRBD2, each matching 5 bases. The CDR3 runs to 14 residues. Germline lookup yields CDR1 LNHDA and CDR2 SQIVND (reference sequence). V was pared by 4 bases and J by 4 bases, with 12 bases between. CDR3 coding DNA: TGTGCCAGTAGTAGGTCGGGGACGGCAGATACGCAGTATTTT. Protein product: CASSRSGTADTQYF.

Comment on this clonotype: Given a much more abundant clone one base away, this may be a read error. CDR3 sequence reads: CASTNRAGGWASF. As DNA, the CDR3 is TGTGCCAGCACAAATCGGGCAGGGGGATGGGCTTCCTTT. The V and J genes are TRBV5-4 and TRBJ1-1, with 7 bases lining up with TRBD1. Per the germline V gene, CDR1 is SGHNT and CDR2 is YYREEE (reference sequence). The CDR3 has 13 amino acids.